This T cell receptor (beta chain) comes out of a study of blood T cell repertoires in COVID-19. For the study at large: PBMCs, B-cell-depleted T cells, or T cells provided the cDNA or gDNA that made up the material.

A Seattle source enrolled patients during active infection and followed them longitudinally. This CDR3 is built from 16 residues. Looked up from germline, CDR1 is SGDLS and CDR2 is YYNGEE. Trimming cost V 3 bases and J 7 bases, with 22 bases left between them. Original methodology: Scientists estimated how many nucleated cells there were by amplifying reference gene primers. Profiling relied on immunoSEQ multiplex PCR, and the TCRdb table lists in-frame clones only, not all of them. V, J and clone size reflect that table, while D and trimming were determined from the DNA. The sample has under 300,000 clones, about 86% seen once.

The source is a woman between 70 and 85 years old with COVID-19, enrolled during active disease. Sequences were obtained from peripheral blood. V and J are TRBV9 and TRBJ1-2; D not resolved. The CDR3 nucleotides are TGTGCCAGCAGCGCCGGGGAAGGAACTCTGGGGTCTGGCTACACCTTC. This translates into CASSAGEGTLGSGYTF.